The rows below give T cell receptor beta chains drawn from one sample of a study of blood T cell repertoires in COVID-19. This table comes from immunoSEQ multiplex PCR, and its TCRdb copy is limited to in-frame clones, with some not included. The sample has 150,000 to 200,000 clones, 80% to 90% seen once. Sequencing was performed on PBMCs or T cells enriched from blood (not recorded which). The receptors come from a woman in her forties or fifties who had recovered from COVID-19. Each CDR3 is given with its conserved first and last residue. The order of the fields is V gene, D gene, clone size, J gene, CDR3 DNA, CDR3 protein. A D gene is named only where the DNA matches it firmly. Clone size is shown for a subset of rows, as once, few, many or a class of expanded clone.

TRBV10-3	.	.	TRBJ1-6	TGTGCCATCAGCACTACAGGCGTAACGAATTCACCCCTCCACTTT	CAISTTGVTNSPLHF
TRBV7-9	.	.	TRBJ2-1	TGTGCCAGCAGGATCCAGGGGAGTAATGAGCAGTTCTTC	CASRIQGSNEQFF
TRBV3-1/TRBV3-2	TRBD1	.	TRBJ2-5	TGTGCCAGCAGCCAAGATCCAGGGACAGGAGGAGAGACCCAGTACTTC	CASSQDPGTGGETQYF
TRBV19	TRBD1	.	TRBJ1-3	TGTGCCAGTAGTATGTGGGACAGCTCCTCTGGAAACACCATATATTTT	CASSMWDSSSGNTIYF
TRBV12-3/TRBV12-4	.	.	TRBJ1-1	TGTGCCAGCAGCTACGGTACGAACACTGAAGCTTTCTTT	CASSYGTNTEAFF
TRBV10-3	.	few	TRBJ2-1	TGTGCCATCAGTGACGTAGGCGGGACGGTGTTCTTC	CAISDVGGTVFF
TRBV13	TRBD1	.	TRBJ2-6	TGTGCCACGGGACAGCGCACGCTCTCTGGGGCCAACGTCCTGACTTTC	CATGQRTLSGANVLTF
TRBV4-2	TRBD2	.	TRBJ2-1	TGTGCCAGCAGCCAAGATGAGGTAGCGGGGGGTATAAATGAGCAGTTCTTC	CASSQDEVAGGINEQFF
TRBV11-3	.	.	TRBJ1-1	TGTGCCAGCAGAAAACAGGAGAACACTGAAGCTTTCTTT	CASRKQENTEAFF
TRBV6-1	.	.	TRBJ2-2	TGTGCCAGCAGTGTCGACGGTAGACAAGCGAACACCGGGGAGCTGTTTTTT	CASSVDGRQANTGELFF
TRBV11-3	.	.	TRBJ2-3	TGTGCCAGCAGCCCAACAGTAGCGGTCCCTAGCACAGATACGCAGTATTTT	CASSPTVAVPSTDTQYF
TRBV4-3	.	.	TRBJ2-7	TGCGCCAGCAGCCAAGACGTAGCGAGGGTCTACGAGCAGTACTTC	CASSQDVARVYEQYF
TRBV5-1	TRBD2	.	TRBJ2-5	TGCGCCAGCAGCTTGGCCTTGAGGTCGGCAATTCGACTAGCGGGAGTCCAAGAGACCCAGTACTTC	CASSLALRSAIRLAGVQETQYF
TRBV6-4	.	.	TRBJ1-5	TGTGCCAGCAGTCCGGTACAGCCCCAGCATTTT	CASSPVQPQHF
TRBV7-3	TRBD2	.	TRBJ2-1	TGTGCCAGCAGCTTAACAAGGACTAGTAGTTCCAATGAGCAGTTCTTC	CASSLTRTSSSNEQFF
TRBV6-5	.	.	TRBJ1-5	TGTGCCAGCGGTTTCGGCAATCAGCCCCAGCATTTT	CASGFGNQPQHF
TRBV7-9	TRBD1	.	TRBJ2-7	TGTGCCAGCAGCTCTCGTCCCGGGACAGGGAGGAACGAGCAGTACTTC	CASSSRPGTGRNEQYF